These T cell receptor beta chains were read from a single sample in a study. TCRdb processed the 5' RACE reads anew with MiXCR; each CDR3 protein has one entry. The table lists over 45,000 distinct CDR3 sequences, approximately 27% of them singletons, with approximately 2.2% in the top ten. Sequencing was carried out using tumor-infiltrating Tregs sorted from the breast tumor. These receptors were collected from a female donor with breast cancer. CDR3s include the opening cysteine and the closing phenylalanine or tryptophan. Each record gives: D gene, V gene, CDR3 protein. D genes are given only for firm matches.

. TRBV7-3 CASGPRAGSSYNEQFF
. TRBV7-9 CASSLGKVYGYTF
TRBD2 TRBV6-2/TRBV6-3 CASSPRTGGSPKRGTDTQYF
. TRBV5-1 CASSLDFLGSGEAFF
TRBD2 TRBV20-1 CSARGASGSSYEQYF
. TRBV6-5 CASSYDGYNRKLFF
. TRBV7-2 CASSGQTAPMETQYF
TRBD2 TRBV6-5 CASSYAPRQGGETQYF
TRBD1 TRBV7-9 CASSLVGAGTGYGYTF
TRBD2 TRBV24-1 CATSEPGLGTQYF
. TRBV6-1 CASSLGKQFF
TRBD1 TRBV7-9 CASSPLPGQSSPGIYVANVLTF
TRBD1 TRBV27 CASSLSVAGGSNYGYTF
TRBD2 TRBV5-1 CASSTGLAGGEEQFF
. TRBV7-2 CASSLVGDTTGELFF
. TRBV6-1 CASSAIGGDTEAFF
. TRBV5-1 CASSLPGEKAFF
. TRBV12-3/TRBV12-4 CASSDSNVLAF
. TRBV20-1 CRTNPGTEAGYTF
TRBD1 TRBV7-2 CASSLSRGSYEQYF
. TRBV4-2 CASSQVTTISYNSPLHF
. TRBV6-1 CASRVGGGQDTQYF
. TRBV6-2/TRBV6-3 CASSRRRSYEQYF
. TRBV10-3 CAISESISIYEQYF
TRBD1 TRBV7-9 CASSSGQGGEDTEAFF
TRBD1 TRBV20-1 CSAKGDRGYEQYF
. TRBV29-1 CSVVLGGSGNTIYF
. TRBV12-3/TRBV12-4 CASSPERANTEAFF
TRBD2 TRBV9 CASSVGGRGGDTQYF
. TRBV5-6 CASSLDRQIYGYTF
TRBD1 TRBV30 CAWSRGQGSEKLFF
. TRBV5-1 CASSLAPGINSYEQYF
. TRBV30 CAWSVYEQVRNEQYF
TRBD2 TRBV27 CASRQGGGLAGVNEQFF
. TRBV6-6 CASSYSVPGWGYTF
. TRBV9 CASSVGWGYEQYF
. TRBV4-2 CASRVWSENTEAFF
. TRBV28 CASRGPSQETQYF
TRBD1 TRBV7-9 CASSLGTGTDTQYF
TRBD1 TRBV6-1 CASRRDRPYSPLHF
. TRBV5-1 CASSLLNLADTQYF
. TRBV9 CASTETGSNTEAFF
. TRBV6-6 CASSKRGGTYTEAFF
. TRBV28 CASSPGREDTQYF
. TRBV5-1 CASSFLGMNTEAFF
TRBD2 TRBV28 CASNVAGLADTDTQYF
. TRBV5-4 CASSLAGGETQYF